This T cell receptor beta chain stems from a study of T cells in Graves' hyperthyroidism and ophthalmopathy. Overall study findings and caveats: Ophthalmopathy was model-predicted a median approximately 6.4 months pre-onset. Ophthalmopathy was told apart from stable hyperthyroidism by a 13 V-J model.

The CDR3 contains 13 residues. Trimming pared 7 bases from V and 10 bases from J, leaving 17 bases between. What was amplified from RNA transcripts were TCR beta CDR3 regions. Carried out on the TCR CDR3, a first-round RT-PCR used the HTBI primer set. From the multiplex PCR reads, TCRdb called clonotypes with MiXCR, one entry per CDR3 protein. The data hold about 360,000 distinct CDR3 sequences, with roughly 25% observed a single time. As for this clonotype: The antigen is not known.

Graves' hyperthyroidism is called stable when ophthalmopathy does not progress within 18 months. The chain carries TRBV12-3 or TRBV12-4 and TRBJ2-1; weak D call: TRBD2 (6 bases). What was sequenced was blood. The clonotype was recovered from a man between 45 and 60 years old with Graves' hyperthyroidism. The CDR3 sequence is CASTPGDAGEQFF. The CDR3 nucleotides are TGTGCCAGCACCCCGGGGGATGCCGGCGAGCAGTTCTTC.